Below are 3 T cell receptor beta chains sequenced from a single sample in a study of blood T cell repertoires in COVID-19. Method: immunoSEQ multiplex PCR; TCRdb's copy keeps in-frame clones and lacks some. This sample has roughly 70,000 clones, with around 82% found just once. Sequencing was done on a sample of peripheral blood. The receptors here all came from a woman in her fifties or sixties with acute or convalescent COVID-19.

The chain has TRBV7-9 and TRBJ2-3; TRBD2 is a possible D gene (6 bases). Germline V gives CDR1 SEHNR, CDR2 FQNEAQ (reference sequence). The CDR3 is made up of 15 amino acids. Trimming shortened V by 2 bases and J by 0 bases, and 9 bases separated the two germline ends. The CDR3 region is CASSLTSPSTDTQYF. The CDR3 bases are TGTGCCAGCAGCTTAACTAGCCCTAGCACAGATACGCAGTATTTT.

This clone was seen more than once but under ten times. The chain combines TRBV11-2 with TRBJ2-7; 10 bases line up with TRBD1. The CDR3 spans 16 residues. Germline lookup yields CDR1 SGHAT and CDR2 FQNNGV. After removal of 1 base from V and 3 bases from J, the junction contained 6 bases not matched to a gene. CDR3 nucleotides: TGTGCCAGCAGCTTAGCAGCGACAGGGGGCTTCTACGAGCAGTACTTC. It is translated as CASSLAATGGFYEQYF.

V is TRBV19 and J is TRBJ2-2; TRBD1 matches 7 bases. V lost 1 base to trimming and J lost 3 bases; unmatched junction nucleotides: 5. This CDR3 spans 16 amino acids. Germline assignment: CDR1 LNHDA and CDR2 SQIVND (reference sequence). CDR3 DNA sequence: TGTGCCAGTAGTATAGGGTCGGGACAGTACACCGGGGAGCTGTTTTTT. Translated, it gives CASSIGSGQYTGELFF.